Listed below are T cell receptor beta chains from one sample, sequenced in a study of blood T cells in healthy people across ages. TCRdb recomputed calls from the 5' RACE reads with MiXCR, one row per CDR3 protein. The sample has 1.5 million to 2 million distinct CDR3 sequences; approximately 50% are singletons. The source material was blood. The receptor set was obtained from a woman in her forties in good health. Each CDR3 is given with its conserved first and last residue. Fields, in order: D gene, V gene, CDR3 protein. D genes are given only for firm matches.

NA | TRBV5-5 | CASRWGVGVSGANVLTF
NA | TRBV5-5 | CASTPAWSNYGYTF
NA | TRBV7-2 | CASSNPLYNEQFF
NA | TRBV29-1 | CSVSAGADTQYF
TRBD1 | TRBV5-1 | CASSLEDRGTDTQYF
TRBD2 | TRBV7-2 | CASSLELAGTTDTQYF
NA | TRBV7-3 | CASSSRQVSYNEQFF
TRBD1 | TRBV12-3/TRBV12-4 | CASSFFGDREEHF
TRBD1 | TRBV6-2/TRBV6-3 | CASRLPGQALYGYTF
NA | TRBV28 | CASSLYGGKNIQYF
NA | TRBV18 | CASSPPAGLSYNEQFF
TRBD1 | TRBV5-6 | CASSHTGGNDNEQFF
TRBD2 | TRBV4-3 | CASSQEGGGAGNIQYF
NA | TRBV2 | CASSEKYYEQYF
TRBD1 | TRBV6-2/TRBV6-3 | CASSYSRRQGAYEQYF
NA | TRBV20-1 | CSARALGGEQFF
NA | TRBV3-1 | CASSQGSTTRQFF
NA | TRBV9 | CASSVGEGPVYEQYF
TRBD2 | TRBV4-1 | CASSPVPGLAGETQYF
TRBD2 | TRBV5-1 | CASSLGRLAGGLSNEQFF
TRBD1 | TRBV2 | CASSNQGAEQYF
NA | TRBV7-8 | CAGSLVGTHNEQYF
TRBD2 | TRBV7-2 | CASSSEPGLLGRYF
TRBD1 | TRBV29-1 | CSVEGDRGLYGYTF
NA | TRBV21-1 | CASSNAGQGPEKLFF
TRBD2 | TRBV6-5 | CASGYGGLAGETQYF
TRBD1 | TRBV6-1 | CASRTGTGGLYEQYF
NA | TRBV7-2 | CASSRNGGVNYGYTF
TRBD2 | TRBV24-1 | CATSAAGDRSYNEQFF
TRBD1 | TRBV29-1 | CIASTGGRGYTF
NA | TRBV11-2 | CASSSSLTLQETQYF
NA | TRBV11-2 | CASSSRQETYQETQYF
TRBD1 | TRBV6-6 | CASSPGTGRTEAFF
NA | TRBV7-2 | CASSLGLIVPSEQYF
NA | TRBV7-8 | CASSLGIGADEKLFF
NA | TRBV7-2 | CASSMTNEQFF
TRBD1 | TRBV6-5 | CASNRPGQGWFF
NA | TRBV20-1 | CSARGDGGANVLTF
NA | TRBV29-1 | CSVRRGVETQYF
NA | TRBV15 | CATSRDRGTGTEAFF
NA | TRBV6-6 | CASSSKSNYGYTF
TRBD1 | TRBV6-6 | CASSWGQAQETQYF
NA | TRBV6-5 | CASSSGWGFCTF
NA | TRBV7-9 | CASSLAAGNGYTF
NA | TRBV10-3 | CAISLRDTQYF
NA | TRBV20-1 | CSARPLREILYGYTF
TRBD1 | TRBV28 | CASNNGQGTDTQYF
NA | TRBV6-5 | CASSLQWANTEAFF
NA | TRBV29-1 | CSVPQEPGRETQYF
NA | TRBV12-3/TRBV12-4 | CASSFPRLGELFF
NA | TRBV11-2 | CASSLETGPLSNEQYF
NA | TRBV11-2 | CGSSYQRTRLQETQYF